This entry lists 21 T cell receptor beta chains sequenced from one sample in a study of spatial heterogeneity in lung cancer. The sample's time point: blood at routine non-recurrence follow-up after resection. No cell sorting; template was whole RNA from tumor, lung tissue or PBMC. TCRdb used MiXCR to reprocess the 5' RACE reads, holding one entry per CDR3 protein. The sample lists around 110,000 distinct CDR3 sequences, 10% to 15% occurring once. This material consisted of PBMCs, taken at follow-up. Receptors originate from a male donor with early-stage non-small cell lung cancer.

This clonotype was counted ten times or more. The chain combines TRBV9 with TRBJ2-5; D perhaps matches TRBD1 (6 bases). This CDR3 is built from 15 residues. Germline V gene data show CDR1 as SGDLS and CDR2 as YYNGEE. The V end lost 0 bases, the J end lost 5 bases, and 14 bases lay between the germline ends. The CDR3 DNA reads TGTGCCAGCAGCGTAGTTCAGGGGTTTTCGGAGACCCAGTACTTC. The encoded protein is CASSVVQGFSETQYF. Using reference TRBV9 and TRBJ2-5 for the parts outside the CDR3, the full variable domain is DSGVTQTPKHLITATGQRVTLRCSPRSGDLSVYWYQQSLDQGLQFLIQYYNGEERAKGNILERFSAQQFPDLHSELNLSSLELGDSALYFCASSVVQGFSETQYFGPGTRLLVL.

The rearrangement joins TRBV4-2 to TRBJ1-6; 8 nucleotides line up with TRBD1. V lost 1 base to trimming and J lost 1 base; unmatched junction nucleotides: 9. Looked up from germline, CDR1 is LGHNA and CDR2 is YNFKEQ. This CDR3 region has 19 residues. In DNA, the CDR3 is TGTGCCAGCAGCCAAGGTCCCTTCGACAGGGGATCCTATAATTCACCCCTCCACTTT. Encoded protein: CASSQGPFDRGSYNSPLHF.

In nucleotides, the CDR3 is TGTGCCAGCAGCCAGGGACCTAGAAGCTCCTATAATTCACCCCTCCACTTT. The encoded protein is CASSQGPRSSYNSPLHF. This chain uses TRBV7-2 with TRBJ1-6, with D maybe TRBD1 (5 bases). V lost 5 bases to trimming and J lost 0 bases, with 14 bases between them. Germline V gene data show CDR1 as SGHTA and CDR2 as FQGNSA. The CDR3 totals 17 residues.

V gene TRBV20-1 combines with J gene TRBJ1-5, with TRBD1 as a possible D gene (5 bases). Germline assignment: CDR1 DFQATT and CDR2 SNEGSKA (reference sequence). CDR3 length equals 14 residues. V was clipped by 3 bases and J by 4 bases, with 13 bases between them. The CDR3 nucleotides read TGCAGTGCTAGCAGGGATGGGGCTAATCAGCCCCAGCATTTT. Its protein product is CSASRDGANQPQHF.

The sample holds many counts of this clonotype. The V gene is TRBV6-5, the J gene TRBJ1-2; 11 nucleotides line up with TRBD1. The CDR3 runs 15 residues. V lost 0 bases and J lost 8; bases outside the gene matches: 5. Germline V lookup: CDR1 MNHEY, CDR2 SVGAGI. The CDR3 sequence: CASSYSDRGLGGYTF. CDR3 DNA: TGTGCCAGCAGTTACTCGGACAGGGGGCTAGGAGGCTACACCTTC.

This chain joins TRBV5-1 and TRBJ2-1, with 10 bases aligning to TRBD2. The V segment lost 2 bases and the J segment 5 bases; nucleotides outside the gene matches: 10. Germline loops: CDR1 SGHRS, CDR2 YFSETQ. The CDR3 runs 17 residues. CDR3 DNA: TGCGCCAGCAGCTTCCTTTGGACTAGCGGTGACGACAATGAGCAGTTCTTC. This codes for CASSFLWTSGDDNEQFF.

This clonotype was found many times. The gene calls are TRBV12-3 or TRBV12-4 and TRBJ1-5, with D maybe TRBD1 (5 bases). Trimming shortened V by 2 bases and J by 5 bases, and 10 bases separated the two germline ends. The CDR3 spans 14 residues. Written as DNA, the CDR3 is TGTGCCAGCAGTTTAATCGGCAGGGATCAGCCCCAGCATTTT. This translates into CASSLIGRDQPQHF.

Many counts were recorded for this clonotype. The rearrangement uses TRBV6-5 and TRBJ2-7; D may match TRBD1 or TRBD2 (6 bases each). Trimming stripped 2 bases from V and 9 bases from J, with 26 bases between. Germline V CDR1 and CDR2: MNHEY, SVGAGI. The CDR3 consists of 17 residues. The DNA of the CDR3 is TGTGCCAGCAGTTACCAAGTGGGGGGCGCCCAACCCAGGACGCAGTACTTC. Translated: CASSYQVGGAQPRTQYF.

This clonotype was detected a few times. The chain has TRBV6-5 and TRBJ1-6, with 11 bases that match TRBD1. V shed 8 bases and J 10 bases; nucleotides not matched to a gene: 10. The CDR3 runs 15 residues. Germline loops: CDR1 MNHEY, CDR2 SVGAGI. The CDR3: CASGGTGGLASPLHF. CDR3 bases: TGTGCCAGCGGAGGGACAGGGGGTCTTGCATCACCCCTCCACTTT.

This clonotype was detected many times. The V and J genes are TRBV29-1 and TRBJ1-1, with D tentatively TRBD1 (5 bases). The germline gives CDR1 SQVTM, CDR2 ANQGSEA. Trimming took off 7 bases at V and 5 bases at J, with 17 bases between the two ends. The CDR3 contains 13 residues. The CDR3 sequence is CSGLRDRWTEAFF. As DNA, the CDR3 is TGCAGCGGTCTCCGGGACCGGTGGACTGAAGCTTTCTTT.

This clonotype was counted a few times. J is TRBJ2-1 and V is TRBV9, with TRBD2 as a possible D gene (6 bases). Germline lookup yields CDR1 SGDLS and CDR2 YYNGEE. The CDR3 sequence is 16 residues long. V was trimmed by 2 bases and J by 2 bases, leaving 14 bases between them. CDR3 sequence (DNA): TGTGCCAGCAGCGTCCGTGGAGCGGGCGCCTACAATGAGCAGTTCTTC. This codes for CASSVRGAGAYNEQFF. Full variable domain (missing parts from reference TRBV9 and TRBJ2-1): DSGVTQTPKHLITATGQRVTLRCSPRSGDLSVYWYQQSLDQGLQFLIQYYNGEERAKGNILERFSAQQFPDLHSELNLSSLELGDSALYFCASSVRGAGAYNEQFFGPGTRLTVL.

The rearrangement uses TRBV20-1 and TRBJ1-1; no firm D call. Germline lookup yields CDR1 DFQATT and CDR2 SNEGSKA (reference sequence). The V gene lost 3 bases and the J gene lost 1 base, with 9 bases spanning the gap. This CDR3 region has 13 residues. CDR3 amino acids: CSASDRGNTEAFF. CDR3 DNA: TGCAGTGCTAGTGATCGGGGGAACACTGAAGCTTTCTTT.

Many counts were recorded for this clonotype. The chain is built from TRBV2 and TRBJ1-4; 9 bases line up with TRBD1. Germline V gene lookup returns CDR1 SNHLY and CDR2 FYNNEI. Losses at the gene ends were 4 bases for V and 5 bases for J; bases not matched to a gene: 2. This CDR3 has 14 residues. The CDR3 coding sequence is TGTGCCAGCAGTGTGGACAGGGGAAATGAAAAACTGTTTTTT. It specifies CASSVDRGNEKLFF. The whole variable domain, filled in from reference TRBV2 and TRBJ1-4, reads EPEVTQTPSHQVTQMGQEVILRCVPISNHLYFYWYRQILGQKVEFLVSFYNNEISEKSEIFDDQFSVERPDGSNFTLKIRSTKLEDSAMYFCASSVDRGNEKLFFGSGTQLSVL.

This clonotype was detected ten times or more. The chain carries TRBV29-1 and TRBJ2-7, with 7 bases matching TRBD2. After removal of 4 bases from V and 4 bases from J, the junction contained 7 bases not matched to a gene. Germline V gene sequence: CDR1 SQVTM, CDR2 ANQGSEA. CDR3 length equals 13 residues. The CDR3 DNA follows: TGCAGCGTTGCCGGGACTAACAAATACGAGCAGTACTTC. Residues: CSVAGTNKYEQYF.

The table lists this clonotype with a few counts. This CDR3 reads CASSPRLAGGVTDTQYF. The CDR3 DNA reads as TGTGCCAGCAGCCCCCGACTAGCGGGGGGTGTCACAGATACGCAGTATTTT. The gene calls are TRBV11-3 and TRBJ2-3, with TRBD2 matching 13 bases. The CDR3 runs to 17 residues. The V and J ends lost 5 bases and 2 bases, in that order; junction bases with no gene match: 7. From germline, CDR1 is SGHNT and CDR2 YENEEA.

This clonotype was detected ten times or more. The chain combines TRBV7-2 with TRBJ2-3; 7 bases line up with TRBD1. Germline loops: CDR1 SGHTA, CDR2 FQGNSA. V was pared by 5 bases and J by 2 bases, with 7 bases of the junction left unmatched. CDR3 length equals 15 residues. The CDR3 loop is CASSAWTGATDTQYF. The DNA of the CDR3 is TGTGCCAGCAGCGCCTGGACAGGAGCCACAGATACGCAGTATTTT.

This clonotype has a count of ten or more. The rearrangement uses TRBV5-1 and TRBJ1-1; TRBD1 agrees at 7 bases. CDR1 and CDR2 from the germline V gene are SGHRS and YFSETQ. The CDR3 has 15 amino acids. V dropped 4 bases and J dropped 0; count of bases not matched to a gene: 6. The CDR3 coding sequence is TGCGCCAGCAGCCCCCTGGGACAGTTGAACACTGAAGCTTTCTTT. Amino acids: CASSPLGQLNTEAFF.

In this sample, this clonotype turned up a few times. This CDR3 is CASSQAGGLPYEQYF. In DNA, the CDR3 is TGCGCCAGCAGCCAAGCGGGCGGGCTACCCTACGAGCAGTACTTC. The chain is built from TRBV4-1 and TRBJ2-7, with a possible D match to TRBD2 (5 bases). The CDR3 loop spans 15 amino acids. Germline V CDR1 and CDR2: MGHRA, YSYEKL. Trimming took 1 base from V and 2 from J, leaving 12 bases between them.

This chain links TRBV20-1 with TRBJ2-1; 8 bases fit TRBD2. The CDR3 consists of 16 residues. V gave up 0 bases and J gave up 8 bases; unmatched junction bases: 12. Germline V gene lookup returns CDR1 DFQATT and CDR2 SNEGSKA (reference sequence). In nucleotides, the CDR3 is TGCAGTGCTAGAGATGCCCAGCGGGGGTTATCACATGAGCAGTTCTTC. Translation: CSARDAQRGLSHEQFF.

The sample holds a few counts of this clonotype. CDR3 in DNA: TGCAGCGTTGTAAGGGGGGGCGGGATAAATACGCAGTATTTT. It is translated as CSVVRGGGINTQYF. The V gene is TRBV29-1, the J gene TRBJ2-3, with a weak D call TRBD2 (7 bases). Germline loops: CDR1 SQVTM, CDR2 ANQGSEA. The V gene lost 4 bases and the J gene lost 7 bases, with 18 bases spanning the gap. The CDR3 length is 14 residues.

In its sample, this clonotype was seen many times. The chain has TRBV3-1 and TRBJ2-1; 7 nucleotides agree with TRBD2. Trimming at V came to 7 bases and at J to 9 bases, leaving 12 bases not matched to a gene. This CDR3 has 14 amino acids. Germline CDR1 reads LGHDT; CDR2 reads YNNKEL (reference sequence). CDR3 coding DNA: TGTGCCAGCACCCGAGTCCCACGCGGGAGTGAGCAGTTCTTC. Translating it yields CASTRVPRGSEQFF.